Listed below are T cell receptor beta chains from one sample, sequenced in a study of blood T cell repertoires in COVID-19. TCRdb's copy holds only in-frame clones and misses some; the assay was immunoSEQ multiplex PCR. This table holds just over 25,000 clones, almost 90% found once. Sequenced sample: peripheral blood. These receptors were taken from a man aged 70-80 years with acute or convalescent COVID-19. Each CDR3 is given with its conserved first and last residue. Fields, in order: D gene, clone size, J gene, V gene, CDR3 protein, CDR3 DNA. D genes are given only for firm matches. Clone size appears in some rows only: once, few, many, or a class for an expanded clone.

D: .
size: .
J: TRBJ2-3
V: TRBV4-3
CDR3: CASSLEPGGTDTQYF
DNA: TGCGCCAGCAGCCTCGAACCAGGGGGCACAGATACGCAGTATTTT

D: .
size: .
J: TRBJ2-7
V: TRBV9
CDR3: CASSPGAGVTTYEQYF
DNA: TGTGCCAGCAGCCCAGGGGCGGGAGTAACCACCTACGAGCAGTACTTC

D: TRBD2
size: .
J: TRBJ2-1
V: TRBV27
CDR3: CASSLTGTSGDEQFF
DNA: TGTGCCAGCAGTTTAACCGGGACTAGCGGCGATGAGCAGTTCTTC

D: .
size: .
J: TRBJ1-6
V: TRBV25-1
CDR3: CASSNRLNGGNSPLHF
DNA: TGTGCCAGCAGTAACAGGCTTAACGGCGGAAATTCACCCCTCCACTTT

D: .
size: .
J: TRBJ2-7
V: TRBV2
CDR3: CASRTTGLGEQYF
DNA: TGTGCCAGCAGGACCACAGGGCTTGGCGAGCAGTACTTC

D: TRBD2
size: .
J: TRBJ2-7
V: TRBV11-2
CDR3: CASSRAGRFGRLAVEQYF
DNA: TGTGCCAGCAGCCGTGCTGGGAGATTCGGGAGGTTAGCGGTCGAGCAGTACTTC

D: TRBD2
size: once
J: TRBJ2-7
V: TRBV13
CDR3: CASSPYSGSYEQYF
DNA: TGTGCCAGCAGCCCTTATAGCGGGTCCTACGAGCAGTACTTC

D: .
size: .
J: TRBJ1-5
V: TRBV5-1
CDR3: CASSPGSVGQPQHF
DNA: TGCGCCAGCAGCCCCGGGTCGGTAGGACAGCCCCAGCATTTT

D: TRBD2
size: .
J: TRBJ2-1
V: TRBV5-1
CDR3: CASSSYSSGGTYNEQFF
DNA: TGCGCCAGCAGCTCCTACTCTAGCGGGGGGACCTACAATGAGCAGTTCTTC

D: .
size: .
J: TRBJ2-1
V: TRBV29-1
CDR3: CSVVRGSYNEQFF
DNA: TGCAGCGTCGTACGGGGCTCCTACAATGAGCAGTTCTTC

D: TRBD1
size: once
J: TRBJ1-6
V: TRBV7-3
CDR3: CASSSTGGNNSPLHF
DNA: TGTGCCAGCAGTTCCACAGGGGGGAATAATTCACCCCTCCACTTT

D: TRBD2
size: .
J: TRBJ2-7
V: TRBV20-1
CDR3: CSASGAGGSYEQYF
DNA: TGCAGTGCTAGTGGTGCGGGAGGGTCATACGAGCAGTACTTC

D: .
size: .
J: TRBJ1-2
V: TRBV4-3
CDR3: CASSQDGVGTNYGYTF
DNA: TGCGCCAGCAGCCAAGACGGAGTCGGAACTAACTATGGCTACACCTTC

D: .
size: .
J: TRBJ2-7
V: TRBV6-5
CDR3: CASRPDSYEQYF
DNA: TGTGCCAGCAGACCCGACAGTTACGAGCAGTACTTC

D: .
size: .
J: TRBJ1-5
V: TRBV5-6
CDR3: CASSLAGQPQHF
DNA: TGTGCCAGCAGCTTGGCCGGTCAGCCCCAGCATTTT

D: TRBD1
size: .
J: TRBJ2-5
V: TRBV28
CDR3: CASSLGQGFLETQYF
DNA: TGTGCCAGCAGTTTAGGACAGGGATTTTTAGAGACCCAGTACTTC

D: .
size: once
J: TRBJ2-5
V: TRBV6-5
CDR3: CASSNPPTEETQYF
DNA: TGTGCCAGCTCAAACCCACCGACTGAAGAGACCCAGTACTTC

D: .
size: .
J: TRBJ1-6
V: TRBV6-5
CDR3: CASSYEGGNSPLHF
DNA: TGTGCCAGCAGTTACGAAGGGGGTAATTCACCCCTCCACTTT

D: .
size: .
J: TRBJ2-2
V: TRBV6-5
CDR3: CASTPGMNTGELFF
DNA: TGTGCCAGCACCCCGGGTATGAACACCGGGGAGCTGTTTTTT

D: TRBD1
size: .
J: TRBJ1-1
V: TRBV18
CDR3: CASSLGQAESTEAFF
DNA: TGTGCCAGCTCACTCGGACAGGCGGAAAGCACTGAAGCTTTCTTT

D: .
size: .
J: TRBJ2-7
V: TRBV5-4
CDR3: CASSFGGQGSSYEQYF
DNA: TGTGCCAGCAGCTTTGGGGGCCAGGGGAGCTCCTACGAGCAGTACTTC

D: TRBD2
size: .
J: TRBJ2-7
V: TRBV5-1
CDR3: CASSLDLAAAYEQYF
DNA: TGCGCCAGCAGCTTGGATCTAGCGGCAGCCTACGAGCAGTACTTC

D: .
size: few
J: TRBJ1-2
V: TRBV11-2
CDR3: CASSLATGGSYGYTF
DNA: TGTGCCAGCAGCTTAGCTACGGGAGGAAGCTATGGCTACACCTTC

D: .
size: .
J: TRBJ1-4
V: TRBV4-1
CDR3: CASSQVTGNEKLFF
DNA: TGCGCCAGCAGCCAAGTTACAGGGAATGAAAAACTGTTTTTT

D: .
size: .
J: TRBJ1-4
V: TRBV9
CDR3: CASSASTGFELFF
DNA: TGTGCCAGCAGCGCCTCGACAGGTTTTGAACTGTTTTTT

D: TRBD1
size: .
J: TRBJ1-1
V: TRBV28
CDR3: CASSLFQGATEAFF
DNA: TGTGCCAGCAGTTTGTTCCAGGGGGCTACTGAAGCTTTCTTT

D: .
size: .
J: TRBJ2-2
V: TRBV2
CDR3: CASSLTGGFGVGELFF
DNA: TGTGCCAGCAGTTTAACAGGTGGATTTGGAGTAGGGGAGCTGTTTTTT

D: TRBD1
size: .
J: TRBJ1-5
V: TRBV27
CDR3: CASSLNRGSNQPQHF
DNA: TGTGCCAGCAGTTTAAACAGGGGGAGCAATCAGCCCCAGCATTTT

D: .
size: .
J: TRBJ2-1
V: TRBV12-3/TRBV12-4
CDR3: CASSHTYNEQFF
DNA: TGTGCCAGCAGTCACACCTACAATGAGCAGTTCTTC

D: .
size: .
J: TRBJ2-5
V: TRBV27
CDR3: CASSRLAARETQYF
DNA: TGTGCCAGCAGTCGATTAGCGGCTCGGGAGACCCAGTACTTC

D: TRBD1
size: .
J: TRBJ2-1
V: TRBV4-2
CDR3: CASSQQRRTGDNEQFF
DNA: TGTGCCAGCAGCCAGCAGCGTCGGACAGGGGACAATGAGCAGTTCTTC

D: TRBD2
size: .
J: TRBJ2-5
V: TRBV6-5
CDR3: CASRKGRDQETQYF
DNA: TGTGCCAGCAGAAAAGGGAGGGACCAAGAGACCCAGTACTTC

D: .
size: once
J: TRBJ2-1
V: TRBV5-1
CDR3: CASSLEGDQFF
DNA: TGCGCCAGCAGCTTGGAGGGAGATCAGTTCTTC

D: .
size: .
J: TRBJ1-4
V: TRBV19
CDR3: CASSIKGRGEKLFF
DNA: TGTGCCAGTAGTATCAAGGGGCGCGGTGAAAAACTGTTTTTT

D: TRBD1
size: .
J: TRBJ1-6
V: TRBV6-5
CDR3: CASSYSMAGGHSPLHF
DNA: TGTGCCAGCAGTTACTCGATGGCAGGGGGGCATTCACCCCTCCACTTT

D: .
size: .
J: TRBJ2-4
V: TRBV5-1
CDR3: CASSGAYSGDLKGYRDIQYF
DNA: TGCGCCAGCAGCGGCGCCTACTCAGGGGACCTAAAAGGCTACCGGGACATTCAGTACTTC

D: .
size: few
J: TRBJ2-2
V: TRBV27
CDR3: CATQGANAGQLYTGELFF
DNA: TGTGCCACCCAGGGAGCAAACGCGGGACAGCTATACACCGGGGAGCTGTTTTTT

D: .
size: .
J: TRBJ2-7
V: TRBV7-2
CDR3: CASSLRYEQYF
DNA: TGTGCCAGCAGCCTACGGTACGAGCAGTACTTC

D: TRBD1
size: .
J: TRBJ1-5
V: TRBV7-9
CDR3: CASSSGQGAGQPQHF
DNA: TGTGCCAGCAGCTCTGGACAGGGGGCGGGTCAGCCCCAGCATTTT

D: TRBD2
size: .
J: TRBJ2-1
V: TRBV7-2
CDR3: CASSLAAAGGYNEQFF
DNA: TGTGCCAGCAGCTTAGCGGCGGCGGGAGGGTACAATGAGCAGTTCTTC

D: .
size: .
J: TRBJ1-1
V: TRBV2
CDR3: CASSVVGSDTEAFF
DNA: TGTGCCAGCAGTGTGGTAGGGAGTGACACTGAAGCTTTCTTT

D: .
size: .
J: TRBJ2-3
V: TRBV4-1
CDR3: CASSQDSDTDTQYF
DNA: TGCGCCAGCAGCCAGGACAGTGACACAGATACGCAGTATTTT

D: .
size: .
J: TRBJ2-3
V: TRBV6-5
CDR3: CASRTGTDTQYF
DNA: TGTGCCAGCAGGACTGGAACAGATACGCAGTATTTT

D: TRBD2
size: .
J: TRBJ2-1
V: TRBV5-1
CDR3: CASSRLAGGDNEQFF
DNA: TGCGCCAGCAGTCGACTAGCGGGAGGGGACAATGAGCAGTTCTTC

D: TRBD2
size: .
J: TRBJ2-2
V: TRBV2
CDR3: CASSEAGTRLAGELFF
DNA: TGTGCCAGCAGTGAAGCGGGGACTAGACTTGCCGGGGAGCTGTTTTTT

D: TRBD1
size: .
J: TRBJ1-1
V: TRBV28
CDR3: CASSSVLTGGTEAFF
DNA: TGTGCCAGCAGTTCCGTCCTCACAGGGGGCACTGAAGCTTTCTTT

D: .
size: few
J: TRBJ2-6
V: TRBV6-4
CDR3: CASSLDSSGANVLTF
DNA: TGTGCCAGCAGTCTAGACAGCTCTGGGGCCAACGTCCTGACTTTC

D: .
size: .
J: TRBJ1-2
V: TRBV7-9
CDR3: CASRAASYGYTF
DNA: TGTGCCAGCAGGGCAGCGAGCTATGGCTACACCTTC

D: TRBD1
size: .
J: TRBJ2-7
V: TRBV5-1
CDR3: CASSYGTGTYEQYF
DNA: TGCGCCAGCAGTTATGGGACAGGGACCTACGAGCAGTACTTC

D: TRBD2
size: .
J: TRBJ2-7
V: TRBV19
CDR3: CASSIGSGSSYEQYF
DNA: TGTGCCAGTAGTATAGGGAGCGGGAGTTCCTACGAGCAGTACTTC

D: TRBD1
size: .
J: TRBJ2-2
V: TRBV4-2
CDR3: CASSQELTGTNTGELFF
DNA: TGTGCCAGCAGCCAAGAGTTGACAGGGACAAACACCGGGGAGCTGTTTTTT

D: .
size: .
J: TRBJ1-3
V: TRBV15
CDR3: CATSSPRQDSGNTIYF
DNA: TGTGCCACCAGCAGCCCCAGACAGGACTCTGGAAACACCATATATTTT

D: .
size: .
J: TRBJ2-7
V: TRBV3-1/TRBV3-2
CDR3: CASSQGLYEQYF
DNA: TGTGCCAGCAGCCAAGGCCTATACGAGCAGTACTTC

D: .
size: .
J: TRBJ1-6
V: TRBV19
CDR3: CASSQVVHNSPLHF
DNA: TGTGCCAGTAGCCAGGTGGTCCATAATTCACCCCTCCACTTT

D: TRBD1
size: .
J: TRBJ2-1
V: TRBV28
CDR3: CASSSPGQSSGDEQFF
DNA: TGTGCCAGCAGTTCCCCGGGACAGTCCTCCGGGGATGAGCAGTTCTTC